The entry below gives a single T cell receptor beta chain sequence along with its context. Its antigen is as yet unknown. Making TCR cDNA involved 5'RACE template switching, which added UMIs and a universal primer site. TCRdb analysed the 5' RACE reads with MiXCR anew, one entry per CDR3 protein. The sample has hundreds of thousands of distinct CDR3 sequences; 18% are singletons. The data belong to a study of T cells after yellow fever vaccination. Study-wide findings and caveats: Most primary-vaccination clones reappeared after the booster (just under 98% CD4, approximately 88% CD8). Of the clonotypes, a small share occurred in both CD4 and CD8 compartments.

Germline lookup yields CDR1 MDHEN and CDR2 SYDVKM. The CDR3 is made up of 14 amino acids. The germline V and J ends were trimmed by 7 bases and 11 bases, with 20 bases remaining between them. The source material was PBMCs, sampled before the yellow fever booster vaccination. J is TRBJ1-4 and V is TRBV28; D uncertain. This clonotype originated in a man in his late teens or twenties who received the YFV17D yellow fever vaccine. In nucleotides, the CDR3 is TGTGCCAGCACCCCCCGGCTGGCGACTGGGAAACTGTTTTTT. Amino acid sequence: CASTPRLATGKLFF.